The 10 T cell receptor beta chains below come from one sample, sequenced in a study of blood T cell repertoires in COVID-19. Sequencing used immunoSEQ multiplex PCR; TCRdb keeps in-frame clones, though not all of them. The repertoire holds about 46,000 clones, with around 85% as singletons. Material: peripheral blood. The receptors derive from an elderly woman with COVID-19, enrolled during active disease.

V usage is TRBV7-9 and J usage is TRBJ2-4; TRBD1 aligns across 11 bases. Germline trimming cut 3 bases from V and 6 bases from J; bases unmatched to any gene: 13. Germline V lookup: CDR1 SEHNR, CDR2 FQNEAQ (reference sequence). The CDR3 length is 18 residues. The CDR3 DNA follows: TGTGCCAGCAGCTTTAGTTTGGGACAGGGGGATCTCGGAAACATTCAGTACTTC. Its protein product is CASSFSLGQGDLGNIQYF.

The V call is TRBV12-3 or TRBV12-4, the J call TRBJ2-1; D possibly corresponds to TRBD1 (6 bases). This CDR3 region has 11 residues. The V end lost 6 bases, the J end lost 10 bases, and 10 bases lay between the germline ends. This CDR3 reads CASRTGTEQFF. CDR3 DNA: TGTGCCAGCAGGACCGGGACAGAGCAGTTCTTC.

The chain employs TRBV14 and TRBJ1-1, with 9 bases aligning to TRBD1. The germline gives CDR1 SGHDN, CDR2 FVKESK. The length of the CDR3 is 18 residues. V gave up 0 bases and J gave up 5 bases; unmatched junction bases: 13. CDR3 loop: CASSQDLDRGTRKTEAFF. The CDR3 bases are TGTGCCAGCAGCCAAGATTTGGACAGGGGAACCCGTAAGACTGAAGCTTTCTTT. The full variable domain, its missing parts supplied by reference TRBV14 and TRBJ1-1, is EAGVTQFPSHSVIEKGQTVTLRCDPISGHDNLYWYRRVMGKEIKFLLHFVKESKQDESGMPNNRFLAERTGGTYSTLKVQPAELEDSGVYFCASSQDLDRGTRKTEAFFGQGTRLTVV.

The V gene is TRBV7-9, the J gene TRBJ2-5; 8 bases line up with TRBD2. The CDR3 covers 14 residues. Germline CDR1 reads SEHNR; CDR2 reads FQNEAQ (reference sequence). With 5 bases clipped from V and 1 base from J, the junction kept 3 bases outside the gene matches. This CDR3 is CASSQGTSQETQYF. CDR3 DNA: TGTGCCAGCAGCCAAGGGACTAGCCAAGAGACCCAGTACTTC.

The CDR3 sequence is CASSVATQGGNTIYF. DNA of the CDR3: TGTGCCAGCAGCGTAGCCACACAGGGTGGAAACACCATATATTTT. The chain joins TRBV9 to TRBJ1-3; TRBD1 might be the D (6 bases). The CDR3 spans 15 residues. V was trimmed by 0 bases and J by 3 bases, leaving 10 bases between them. The germline gives CDR1 SGDLS, CDR2 YYNGEE.

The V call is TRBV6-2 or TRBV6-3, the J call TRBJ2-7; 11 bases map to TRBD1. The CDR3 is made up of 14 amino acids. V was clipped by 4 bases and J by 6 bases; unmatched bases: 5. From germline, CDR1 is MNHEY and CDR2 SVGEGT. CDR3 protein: CASSSTGTGGEQYF. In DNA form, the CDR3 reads TGTGCCAGCAGTTCGACCGGGACAGGGGGCGAGCAGTACTTC.

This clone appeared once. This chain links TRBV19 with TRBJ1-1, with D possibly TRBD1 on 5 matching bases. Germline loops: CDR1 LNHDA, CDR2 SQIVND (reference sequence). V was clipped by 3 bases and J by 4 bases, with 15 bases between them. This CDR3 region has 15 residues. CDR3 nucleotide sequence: TGTGCCAGTAGTATGGTTTTGGGGGGGGGCACTGAAGCTTTCTTT. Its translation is CASSMVLGGGTEAFF.

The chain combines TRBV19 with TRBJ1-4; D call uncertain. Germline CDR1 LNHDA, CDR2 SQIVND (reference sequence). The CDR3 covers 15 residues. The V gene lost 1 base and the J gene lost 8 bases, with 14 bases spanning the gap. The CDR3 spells CASSIAAAAWEKLFF. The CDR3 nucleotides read TGTGCCAGTAGTATAGCGGCGGCGGCGTGGGAAAAACTGTTTTTT. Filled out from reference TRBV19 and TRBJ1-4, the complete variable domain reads DGGITQSPKYLFRKEGQNVTLSCEQNLNHDAMYWYRQDPGQGLRLIYYSQIVNDFQKGDIAEGYSVSREKKESFPLTVTSAQKNPTAFYLCASSIAAAAWEKLFFGSGTQLSVL.

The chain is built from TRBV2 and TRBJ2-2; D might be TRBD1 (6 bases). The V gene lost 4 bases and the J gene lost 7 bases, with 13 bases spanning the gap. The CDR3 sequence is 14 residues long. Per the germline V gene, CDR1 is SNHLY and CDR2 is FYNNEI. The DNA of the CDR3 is TGTGCCAGCAGTGGGAACAGGGAAGGCGGGGAGCTGTTTTTT. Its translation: CASSGNREGGELFF.

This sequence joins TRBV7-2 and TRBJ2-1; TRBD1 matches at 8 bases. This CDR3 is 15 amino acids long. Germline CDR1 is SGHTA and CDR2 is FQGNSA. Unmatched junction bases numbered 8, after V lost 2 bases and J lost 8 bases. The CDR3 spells CASSLRTGSRDEQFF. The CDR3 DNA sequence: TGTGCCAGCAGCTTAAGGACAGGGAGTAGGGATGAGCAGTTCTTC.